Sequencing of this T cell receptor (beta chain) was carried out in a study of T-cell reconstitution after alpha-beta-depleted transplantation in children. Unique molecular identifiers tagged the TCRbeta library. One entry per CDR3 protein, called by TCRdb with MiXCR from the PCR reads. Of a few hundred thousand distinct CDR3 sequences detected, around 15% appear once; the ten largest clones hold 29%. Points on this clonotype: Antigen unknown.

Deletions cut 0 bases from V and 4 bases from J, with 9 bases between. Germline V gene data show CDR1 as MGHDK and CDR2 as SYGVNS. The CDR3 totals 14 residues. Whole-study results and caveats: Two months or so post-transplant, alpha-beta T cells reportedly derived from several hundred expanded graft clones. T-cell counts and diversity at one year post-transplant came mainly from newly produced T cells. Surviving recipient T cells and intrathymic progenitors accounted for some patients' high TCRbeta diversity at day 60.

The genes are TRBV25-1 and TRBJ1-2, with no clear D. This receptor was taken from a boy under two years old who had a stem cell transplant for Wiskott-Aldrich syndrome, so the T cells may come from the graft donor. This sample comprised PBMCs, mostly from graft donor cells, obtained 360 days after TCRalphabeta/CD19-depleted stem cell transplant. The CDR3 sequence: CASSEYTSGYGYTF. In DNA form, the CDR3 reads TGTGCCAGCAGTGAATATACATCGGGCTATGGCTACACCTTC.